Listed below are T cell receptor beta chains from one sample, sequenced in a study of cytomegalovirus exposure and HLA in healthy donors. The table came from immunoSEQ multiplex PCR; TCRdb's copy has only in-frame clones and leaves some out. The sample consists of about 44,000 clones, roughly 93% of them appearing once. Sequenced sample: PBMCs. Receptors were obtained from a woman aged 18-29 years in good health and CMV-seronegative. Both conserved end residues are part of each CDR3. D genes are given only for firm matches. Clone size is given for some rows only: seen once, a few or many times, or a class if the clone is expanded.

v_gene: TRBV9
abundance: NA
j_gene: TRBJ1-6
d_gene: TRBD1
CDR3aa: CASSALTGGNSPLHF
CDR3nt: TGTGCCAGCAGCGCCTTGACAGGGGGAAATTCACCCCTCCACTTT

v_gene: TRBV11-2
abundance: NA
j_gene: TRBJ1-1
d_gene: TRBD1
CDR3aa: CASSSGTGGKAFF
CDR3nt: TGTGCCAGCAGCTCCGGGACAGGGGGCAAAGCTTTCTTT

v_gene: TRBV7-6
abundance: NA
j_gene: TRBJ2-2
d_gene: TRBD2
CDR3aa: CASSLAPSGGTNTGELFF
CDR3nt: TGTGCCAGCAGCTTAGCTCCTAGCGGGGGGACGAACACCGGGGAGCTGTTTTTT

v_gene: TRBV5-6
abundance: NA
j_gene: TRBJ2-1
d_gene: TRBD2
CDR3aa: CASSLGLAGGPEFF
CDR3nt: TGTGCCAGCAGCTTGGGACTAGCGGGAGGGCCGGAGTTCTTC

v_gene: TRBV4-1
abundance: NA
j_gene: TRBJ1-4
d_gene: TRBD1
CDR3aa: CASSGRYRGQNNEKLFF
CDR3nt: TGCGCCAGCAGCGGGAGATACAGGGGGCAAAATAATGAAAAACTGTTTTTT

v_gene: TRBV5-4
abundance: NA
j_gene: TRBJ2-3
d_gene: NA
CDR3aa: CASSLSSAVADTQYF
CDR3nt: TGTGCCAGCAGCTTATCCTCGGCGGTGGCAGATACGCAGTATTTT

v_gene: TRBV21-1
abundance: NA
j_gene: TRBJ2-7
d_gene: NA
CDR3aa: CASSEKPGQGLCLLCEQYF
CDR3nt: TGTGCCAGCAGCGAGAAGCCGGGACAGGGATTATGTTTGTTATGCGAGCAGTACTTC

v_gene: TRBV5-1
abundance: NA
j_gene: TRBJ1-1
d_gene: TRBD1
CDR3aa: CASSSQGTGVNTEAFF
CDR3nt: TGCGCCAGCAGCTCACAGGGGACGGGTGTGAACACTGAAGCTTTCTTT

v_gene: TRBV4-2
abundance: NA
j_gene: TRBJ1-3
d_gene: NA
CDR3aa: CASSHRSSSGNTIYF
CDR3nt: TGTGCCAGCAGCCACCGATCCAGCTCTGGAAACACCATATATTTT

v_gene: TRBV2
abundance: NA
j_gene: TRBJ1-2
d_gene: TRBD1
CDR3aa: CASSAGQGAVGYTF
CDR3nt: TGTGCCAGCAGTGCGGGACAGGGGGCAGTTGGCTACACCTTC

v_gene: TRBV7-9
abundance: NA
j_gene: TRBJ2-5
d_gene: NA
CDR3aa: CASRQGGEETQYF
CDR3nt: TGTGCCAGCAGACAGGGGGGGGAGGAGACCCAGTACTTC

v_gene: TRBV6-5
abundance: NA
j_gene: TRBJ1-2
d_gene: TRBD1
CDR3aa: CASRGQGFNYGYTF
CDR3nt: TGTGCCAGCAGAGGACAGGGTTTTAACTATGGCTACACCTTC

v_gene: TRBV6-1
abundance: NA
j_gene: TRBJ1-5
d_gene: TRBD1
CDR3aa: CASSEAYATGGRVINQPQHF
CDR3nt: TGTGCCAGCAGTGAAGCCTACGCCACAGGGGGGAGAGTGATTAATCAGCCCCAGCATTTT

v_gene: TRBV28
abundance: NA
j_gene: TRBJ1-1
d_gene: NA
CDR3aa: CASSFGGLNTEAFF
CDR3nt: TGTGCCAGCAGTTTTGGGGGGTTGAACACTGAAGCTTTCTTT

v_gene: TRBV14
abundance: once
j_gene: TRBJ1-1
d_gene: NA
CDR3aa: CASSRGALNTEAFF
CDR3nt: TGTGCCAGCAGCCGCGGGGCCCTGAACACTGAAGCTTTCTTT

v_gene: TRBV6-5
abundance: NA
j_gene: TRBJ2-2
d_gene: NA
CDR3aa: CASSRLWGDTGELFF
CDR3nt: TGTGCCAGCAGCCGACTCTGGGGGGACACCGGGGAGCTGTTTTTT

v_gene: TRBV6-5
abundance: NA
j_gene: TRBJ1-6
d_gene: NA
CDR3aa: CASRTTGYSPLHF
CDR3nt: TGTGCCAGCAGGACCACAGGGTATTCACCCCTCCACTTT

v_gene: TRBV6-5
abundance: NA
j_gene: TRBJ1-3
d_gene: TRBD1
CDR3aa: CASRNRGGGNTIYF
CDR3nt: TGTGCCAGCAGGAACAGGGGAGGTGGAAACACCATATATTTT

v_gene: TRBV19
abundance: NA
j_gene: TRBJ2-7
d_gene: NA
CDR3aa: CASSSGQTFYEQYF
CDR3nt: TGTGCCAGTAGTTCCGGTCAAACCTTCTACGAGCAGTACTTC

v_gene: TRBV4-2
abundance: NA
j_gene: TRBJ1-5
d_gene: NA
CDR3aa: CASSQTVWATSNQPQHF
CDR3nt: TGTGCCAGCAGCCAAACGGTGTGGGCTACTAGCAATCAGCCCCAGCATTTT

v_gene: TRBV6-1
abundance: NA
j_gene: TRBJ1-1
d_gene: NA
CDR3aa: CASTPRGSGVEAFF
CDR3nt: TGTGCCAGCACTCCTCGAGGGTCTGGGGTCGAAGCTTTCTTT

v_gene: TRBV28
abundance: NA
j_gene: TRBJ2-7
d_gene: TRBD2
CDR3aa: CASSPRAHGGNEQYF
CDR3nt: TGTGCCAGCAGTCCCCGGGCCCACGGGGGGAACGAGCAGTACTTC

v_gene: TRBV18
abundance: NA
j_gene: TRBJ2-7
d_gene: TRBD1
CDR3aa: CASSRDTRDRAVREQYF
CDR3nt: TGTGCCAGCTCACGGGACACCCGGGACAGGGCCGTTCGCGAGCAGTACTTC

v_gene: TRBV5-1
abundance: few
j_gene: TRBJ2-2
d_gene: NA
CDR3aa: CASNRDTQTGELFF
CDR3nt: TGCGCCAGCAACCGGGACACCCAAACCGGGGAGCTGTTTTTT